This T cell receptor (beta chain) was recovered during a study of T cell responses to AZD1222 COVID-19 vaccine (dated by TCRdb to 2020 to 2023). Study-level background: A total of just over 230 trial participants underwent TCR sequencing, of whom 200 to 220 had received two doses of AZD1222 and approximately 25 had received two doses of the MenACWY control vaccine. Trial participants were enrolled by age into 18-55, 56-69 and 70-plus year subgroups, with roughly 160, 29 and 62 TCR-sequenced participants respectively.

Here is what the overall study found, with its caveats: Participants were mostly white British and included more females than males, and it was suggested by the authors that clonal diversity may have been underestimated. Conclusions about previously exposed vaccinees were limited because only six AZD1222 recipients were SARS-CoV-2 seropositive at baseline. After two AZD1222 doses, spike-specific TCR breadth and depth were significantly higher than at day 0 and than in MenACWY recipients. In the small 56-69-year group, the increase in depth fell short of significance, most likely because of low power. Reportedly, close to half of the unique spike-specific TCRs recognized epitopes lying outside the regions that are mutated in the B.1.351 and B.1.1.7 variants. The whole spike protein was spanned by vaccine-associated CD4 TCRs, and dominant responses were seen in regions 160-218 and 743-854. Because no day 14 peak-response samples were available, repertoires were characterized only after the peak T cell response.

Turning to this clone: The antigen it binds to is not known. Qualities for individual bases were not recorded, and no much larger clone is one base off.

CDR1 and CDR2 (MNHEY, SVGEGT) derive from the germline V gene. Trimming takes 6 bases from V and 5 bases from J, and the germline ends sit 7 bases apart. Inclusive of the bounding cysteine and phenylalanine, the CDR3 is 11 residues long. Solely the CDR3 DNA is kept, with 33 bases framed from the first base. The meaning of the sample's time point label: about 28 days (+/-7) after the second vaccine dose. AZD1222 recipients given second doses at about 4 weeks or at about 12 weeks were pooled, since spike-specific TCR depth and breadth were not found to differ between the two schedules. The vaccinee samples were drawn from two UK trials, COV001 and COV002, one of which was a single-blind randomized controlled phase 2/3 trial testing AZD1222 (ChAdOx1 nCoV-19) in healthy adults. For TCRbeta chain sequencing, PBMC samples from trial participants were taken at day 0 and at day 28 after the second dose.

The CDR3 regions of human TCRbeta chains were analyzed by immunosequencing. The original pipeline was this. Repertoire TCRs were checked for matches against a reference library of SARS-CoV-2-specific TCRs that had been generated using the MIRA antigen-specificity platform. Breadth was defined as the fraction of unique TCRs that were SARS-CoV-2-associated, and depth was defined as the fraction of total T cells that were SARS-CoV-2-associated. Each spike-specific TCR was assigned to its reactive spike region and to a CD4 or CD8 class using the MIRA data. Log10-transformed breadth and depth values were compared by one-way ANOVA with Sidak's multiple comparisons tests. Here the immuneACCESS table is served through TCRdb, limited to in-frame sequences with V and J called. Missing clones are a known gap in these copies; in checked studies unresolved V genes cover under half, and the rest lacks a known reason. That table furnishes V, J and clone size, whereas the DNA furnished D and trimming. Within this sample are around 150,000 clones, with roughly 87% of them counted one time only. 5% to 6.5% of the sample is taken by the ten largest.

The source is an adult who received the AZD1222 COVID-19 vaccine. Material: peripheral blood, obtained 28 days after the second AZD1222 dose. The receptor chain draws on TRBV6-2 or TRBV6-3 and TRBJ1-1; 5 matching bases give a weak D call of TRBD1. CDR3 region: CASSQGTEAFF. The DNA reads as follows: TGTGCCAGCAGCCAGGGAACTGAAGCTTTCTTT.